The sequence of this T cell receptor (beta chain) was determined in a study of Tregs in tolerant kidney transplant recipients. Assay: immunoSEQ multiplex PCR; the TCRdb copy retains only in-frame clones and omits some. Among about 240,000 clones, more than 65% were seen once, and the ten largest hold around 0.6%. Germline V gives CDR1 MNHNS, CDR2 SASEGT. Losses at the gene ends were 2 bases for V and 4 bases for J; bases not matched to a gene: 3. The CDR3 covers 16 residues. The gene calls are TRBV6-1 and TRBJ2-1, with 12 bases fitting TRBD2. The TCR was taken from a human donor in good health. The sample was CD4+ T cells from blood. CDR3 sequence reads: CASSETTSGGYNEQFF. CDR3 DNA sequence: TGTGCCAGCAGTGAAACGACTAGCGGGGGATACAATGAGCAGTTCTTC.